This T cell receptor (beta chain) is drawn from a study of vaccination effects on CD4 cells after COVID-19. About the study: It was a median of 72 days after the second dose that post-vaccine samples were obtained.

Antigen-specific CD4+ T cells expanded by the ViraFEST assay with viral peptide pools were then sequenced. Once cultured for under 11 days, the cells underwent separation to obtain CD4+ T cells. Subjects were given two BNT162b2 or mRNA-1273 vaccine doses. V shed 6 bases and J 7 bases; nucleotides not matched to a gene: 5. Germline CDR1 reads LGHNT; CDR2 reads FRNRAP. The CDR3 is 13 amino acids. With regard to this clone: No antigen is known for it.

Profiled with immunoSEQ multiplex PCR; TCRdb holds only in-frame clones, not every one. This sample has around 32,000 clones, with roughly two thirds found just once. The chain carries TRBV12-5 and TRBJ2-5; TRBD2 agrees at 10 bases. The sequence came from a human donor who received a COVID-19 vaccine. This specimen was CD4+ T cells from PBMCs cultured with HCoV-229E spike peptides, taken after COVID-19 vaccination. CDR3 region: CASGPSGSVTQYF. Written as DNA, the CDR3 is TGTGCTAGTGGGCCTAGCGGGAGTGTGACCCAGTACTTC.